The T cell receptor beta chain under discussion was sequenced for a study of long-term antiretroviral therapy in people with HIV. The overall study: About a decade before 2015, the earliest samples were taken when ART was typically delayed. Broader study findings: Post-ART samples showed increased diversity that remained below transplant donor control levels.

Of note for this clone: Its antigen is not identified.

The CDR3 sequence is 16 residues long. Unmatched junction bases numbered 12, after V lost 3 bases and J lost 7 bases. Germline CDR1 is SGHAT and CDR2 is FQNNGV. The libraries were made with immunoSEQ v3.0 at survey level. The table came from immunoSEQ multiplex PCR; TCRdb's copy has only in-frame clones and leaves some out. Of approximately 13,000 clones listed, about 77% are singletons. The J gene is TRBJ1-2, the V gene TRBV11-2; 9 positions agree with TRBD1. This receptor was taken from a middle-aged man with HIV. The starting material was unsorted PBMCs, obtained 3.1 years after starting antiretroviral therapy. CDR3 sequence reads: CASSLAELGQGRGYTF. In DNA form, the CDR3 reads TGTGCCAGCAGCTTGGCAGAGTTGGGACAGGGTCGTGGCTACACCTTC.